These 30 T cell receptor beta chains were all obtained from the same sample, sequenced in a study of blood T cells in healthy people across ages. Through a sample-barcoded 5' primer and a J-beta primer mix, a second PCR was run for roughly 7 to 12 cycles. TCRdb analysed the 5' RACE reads with MiXCR anew, one entry per CDR3 protein. This sample has fewer than 1,000,000 distinct CDR3 sequences; about 47% occur once, and the top ten carry 15% to 20%. Input material: blood. Every receptor here comes from a man older than 75 in good health.

The chain combines TRBV28 with TRBJ2-1, with D possibly TRBD1 on 6 matching bases. The CDR3 has 15 amino acids. Trimming removed 8 bases from V and 4 bases from J, with 18 bases in between. Germline V lookup: CDR1 MDHEN, CDR2 SYDVKM. CDR3 in amino acids: CASGSRDIGYNEQFF. The CDR3 region has the DNA TGTGCCAGCGGCTCAAGGGACATCGGATACAATGAGCAGTTCTTC.

The chain has TRBV15 and TRBJ1-2; D might be TRBD1 (5 bases). Germline values: CDR1 LNHNV, CDR2 YYDKDF (reference sequence). The V gene lost 4 bases and the J gene lost 5 bases, with 14 bases spanning the gap. The CDR3 sequence is 14 residues long. CDR3: CATSNLAGRYGYTF. DNA for the CDR3: TGTGCCACCAGCAACCTGGCAGGGCGGTATGGCTACACCTTC.

The CDR3 nucleotides are TGCAGCGTTGTCCGGGGTGGGTCCGGGGAGCTGTTTTTT. Amino acids: CSVVRGGSGELFF. The rearrangement links TRBV29-1 to TRBJ2-2; TRBD2 is a possible D gene (5 bases). The CDR3 extends over 13 amino acids. Germline V gene data show CDR1 as SQVTM and CDR2 as ANQGSEA. V lost 4 bases, J lost 6 bases, and 12 bases lay in between.

This clonotype was counted a few times. V is TRBV30 and J is TRBJ1-2; D ambiguous. CDR1 and CDR2 (germline): GTSNPN, SVGIG (reference sequence). This CDR3 contains 13 residues. V lost 3 bases, J lost 8 bases, and 16 bases lay in between. The CDR3 bases are TGTGCCTGGAGCGCTCAGCTCTCAGACGGCTACACCTTC. This encodes CAWSAQLSDGYTF.

The V call is TRBV20-1, the J call TRBJ2-3, with 8 bases matching TRBD2. This CDR3 has 16 residues. Germline trimming cut 7 bases from V and 2 bases from J; bases unmatched to any gene: 14. Germline V gene data show CDR1 as DFQATT and CDR2 as SNEGSKA (reference sequence). The chain's CDR3 is CSVSTPTSGYTDTQYF. Here the CDR3 DNA reads TGCAGTGTTTCCACACCTACTAGCGGCTACACAGATACGCAGTATTTT.

The chain has TRBV9 and TRBJ2-5; D ambiguous. CDR3 length: 15 amino acids. The V and J ends lost 4 bases and 0 bases respectively, with 13 bases between them. Per germline, CDR1 SGDLS and CDR2 YYNGEE. CDR3 nucleotides: TGTGCCAGCAGCCCAGCCCAGGCGTACCAAGAGACCCAGTACTTC. Protein sequence: CASSPAQAYQETQYF.

In this sample, this clonotype turned up a few times. The chain couples TRBV6-5 to TRBJ2-5, with D tentatively TRBD2 (6 bases). This CDR3 has 13 residues. The germline gives CDR1 MNHEY, CDR2 SVGAGI. V was trimmed by 5 bases and J by 9 bases, leaving 16 bases between them. The CDR3 DNA is TGTGCCAGCAGTATGCGGGGTCCCGGGGCCCAGTACTTC. As protein: CASSMRGPGAQYF.

The chain links TRBV7-9 to TRBJ2-5; possible D gene TRBD2, 5 bases. Germline-derived CDR1 and CDR2 are SEHNR and FQNEAQ (reference sequence). The CDR3 runs 16 residues. V gave up 4 bases and J gave up 1 base, with 16 bases separating them. As DNA, the CDR3 is TGTGCCAGCAGCTCTATCCGGGCGGGCACCCAAGAGACCCAGTACTTC. This translates into CASSSIRAGTQETQYF. Full variable domain (remainder filled in from reference TRBV7-9 and TRBJ2-5): DTGVSQNPRHKITKRGQNVTFRCDPISEHNRLYWYRQTLGQGPEFLTYFQNEAQLEKSRLLSDRFSAERPKGSFSTLEIQRTEQGDSAMYLCASSSIRAGTQETQYFGPGTRLLVL.

The table lists this clonotype with a few counts. This rearrangement joins TRBV27 to TRBJ1-6; D gene uncertain. The V end lost 6 bases, the J end lost 8 bases, and 14 bases lay between the germline ends. Per germline, CDR1 MNHEY and CDR2 SMNVEV (reference sequence). This CDR3 spans 14 amino acids. For the CDR3, the DNA is TGTGCCAGCAGCCAAGAAACCGGGGATTCACCCCTCCACTTT. Translating it yields CASSQETGDSPLHF.

The V gene is TRBV9, the J gene TRBJ2-1; 11 positions match TRBD2. The J segment lost 7 bases and the V segment lost 2 bases, leaving 8 bases of the junction unmatched. This CDR3 has 16 amino acids. Germline V gives CDR1 SGDLS, CDR2 YYNGEE. This CDR3 reads CASSVLAGGTNNEQFF. Here the CDR3 DNA reads TGTGCCAGCAGCGTTTTAGCGGGAGGGACTAATAATGAGCAGTTCTTC.

The V gene is TRBV5-5, the J gene TRBJ2-3; TRBD2 is a possible D gene (6 bases). Trimming removed 3 bases at V and 0 bases at J, with 26 bases between. This CDR3 spans 20 amino acids. Germline lookup yields CDR1 SGHKS and CDR2 YYEKEE (reference sequence). CDR3 DNA sequence: TGTGCCAGCAGCTGGGAGTTGGGCCTTATCGGGAGTAGGAGCACAGATACGCAGTATTTT. It encodes CASSWELGLIGSRSTDTQYF.

V and J are TRBV7-7 and TRBJ2-2; D is tentatively TRBD1 or TRBD2 (6 bases each). The V end was cut by 5 bases, the J end by 6 bases, with 13 bases between. Germline CDR1 and CDR2: SSHAT and FNYEAQ (reference sequence). This CDR3 has 14 residues. CDR3 sequence (DNA): TGTGCCAGCAGCCCCCTGGAGGGGGCCGGGGAGCTGTTTTTT. Its protein is CASSPLEGAGELFF.

This clonotype was detected only a few times. The chain combines TRBV20-1 with TRBJ1-6; 9 nucleotides align to TRBD1. V gave up 5 bases and J gave up 7 bases; unmatched junction bases: 6. Germline assignment: CDR1 DFQATT and CDR2 SNEGSKA (reference sequence). The CDR3 is 14 amino acids. The CDR3 DNA sequence: TGCAGTGCTTGGCCGGGACAGGGAAATTCACCCCTCCACTTT. It codes for CSAWPGQGNSPLHF.

A word on this clonotype: An end of the junction differs from the germline gene, which may be a read error. V gene TRBV7-2 combines with J gene TRBJ1-6, with D tentatively TRBD1 (5 bases). Per the germline V gene, CDR1 is SGHTA and CDR2 is FQGNSA. The CDR3 is 13 amino acids. DNA of the CDR3: TGTGCCAGCGGCTTAGGGGCGAATTCACCCCTCCACTTT. Translated: CASGLGANSPLHF.

V usage is TRBV7-3 and J usage is TRBJ2-5, with a weak D call TRBD2 (6 bases). Trimming left V 4 bases short and J 2 bases short, with 14 bases between. Per germline, CDR1 SGHTA and CDR2 FQGTGA. CDR3 length: 15 residues. DNA for the CDR3: TGTGCCAGCAGCTCTCATGGGGGGTGGCAAGAGACCCAGTACTTC. It yields the protein CASSSHGGWQETQYF.

This clonotype was observed a handful of times. This chain links TRBV4-3 with TRBJ2-2; 7 nucleotides align to TRBD1. Trimming took 1 base from V and 1 from J; bases not matched to a gene: 6. Per the germline V gene, CDR1 is LGHNA and CDR2 is YSLEER. This CDR3 contains 17 residues. CDR3 loop: CASSQGAGTVNTGELFF. DNA for the CDR3: TGCGCCAGCAGCCAAGGCGCCGGGACAGTGAACACCGGGGAGCTGTTTTTT.

The rearrangement uses TRBV28 and TRBJ1-6, with 7 bases aligning to TRBD1. The CDR3 has 15 amino acids. CDR1 MDHEN and CDR2 SYDVKM come from the germline V gene. V was clipped by 7 bases and J by 8 bases; unmatched bases: 11. In nucleotides, the CDR3 is TGTGCCAGCACTTCGGCGGCAGGGGGTTATTCACCCCTCCACTTT. Translation: CASTSAAGGYSPLHF.

About this clonotype itself: Since the CDR3 does not end with the conserved phenylalanine or tryptophan, this likely comes from a read error. J is TRBJ2-1 and V is TRBV7-2; D call uncertain. The CDR3 totals 15 residues. Germline V gene lookup returns CDR1 SGHTA and CDR2 FQGNSA. Trimming took off 1 base at V and 8 bases at J, with 15 bases between the two ends. This CDR3 reads CASSLEGRGLDEQFP. The CDR3 DNA follows: TGTGCCAGCAGCTTAGAGGGTAGAGGTCTGGATGAGCAGTTCCCC.

The chain has TRBV5-1 and TRBJ2-1; 10 bases are a match to TRBD2. V shed 7 bases, J shed 4 bases, and the junction held 8 bases outside the gene matches. The CDR3 is 15 amino acids. In germline, CDR1 is SGHRS, CDR2 YFSETQ. The CDR3 DNA sequence: TGCGCCAGCGGTATAGCGGGAGGCTATTACAATGAGCAGTTCTTC. It translates to CASGIAGGYYNEQFF.

The chain uses TRBV12-3 or TRBV12-4 and TRBJ2-2; TRBD1 agrees at 8 bases. J gave up 3 bases and V 8 bases, and 8 bases lay outside the gene matches. The CDR3 spans 15 residues. The DNA of the CDR3 is TGTGCCAGCCCTACTAGGACAGGGTACACCGGGGAGCTGTTTTTT. Translating it yields CASPTRTGYTGELFF.

The chain employs TRBV29-1 and TRBJ1-4; D gene uncertain. In germline, CDR1 is SQVTM, CDR2 ANQGSEA. The CDR3 totals 14 residues. V was cut by 4 bases and J by 5 bases, with 14 bases left in between. The CDR3 DNA reads TGCAGCGTTGCGGTGGGAGGGCTAAATGAAAAACTGTTTTTT. Its translation: CSVAVGGLNEKLFF.

This clonotype was counted only a few times. The chain employs TRBV7-2 and TRBJ1-2; no clear D. Germline loops: CDR1 SGHTA, CDR2 FQGNSA. This CDR3 is built from 15 residues. V was trimmed by 1 base and J by 4 bases, leaving 13 bases between them. The DNA of the CDR3 is TGTGCCAGCAGCTTAGACGGAGGAGCGGTCTATGGCTACACCTTC. This gives the protein CASSLDGGAVYGYTF.

This clonotype was seen a handful of times. V usage is TRBV4-1 and J usage is TRBJ2-1; 7 bases are shared with TRBD1. The CDR3 is 13 residues long. The junction had 3 bases not matched to a gene; V was cut back by 3 bases and J by 7 bases. Germline V gene lookup returns CDR1 MGHRA and CDR2 YSYEKL. The CDR3 loop is CASSHRRGNEQFF. CDR3 nucleotides: TGCGCCAGCAGCCACCGCAGGGGGAATGAGCAGTTCTTC.

This clonotype was observed a handful of times. The chain uses TRBV12-3 or TRBV12-4 and TRBJ2-3, with 11 bases identical to TRBD2. This CDR3 region has 15 residues. The V and J ends lost 6 bases and 5 bases, in that order; junction bases with no gene match: 7. Here the CDR3 reads CASSRSGRAGDTQYF. DNA for the CDR3: TGTGCCAGCAGCCGTAGCGGGAGGGCTGGAGATACGCAGTATTTT.

The V and J genes are TRBV12-3 or TRBV12-4 and TRBJ2-7; TRBD2 is a possible D gene (6 bases). V was cut by 3 bases and J by 4 bases, with 28 bases left in between. The CDR3 length is 19 residues. DNA of the CDR3: TGTGCCAGCAGTTTGTATTTCGGTGGGAGGAACACTGAGAAATACGAGCAGTACTTC. It yields the protein CASSLYFGGRNTEKYEQYF.

The V call is TRBV3-1, the J call TRBJ1-1; D gene uncertain. Trimming stripped 1 base from V and 4 bases from J, with 10 bases between. The CDR3 length is 14 residues. CDR1 is LGHDT, CDR2 YNNKEL, per germline (reference sequence). The chain's CDR3 is CASSQAPVTTEAFF. The CDR3 nucleotides are TGTGCCAGCAGCCAAGCCCCGGTGACCACTGAAGCTTTCTTT. Full variable domain (rest looked up from reference TRBV3-1 and TRBJ1-1): DTAVSQTPKYLVTQMGNDKSIKCEQNLGHDTMYWYKQDSKKFLKIMFSYNNKELIINETVPNRFSPKSPDKAHLNLHINSLELGDSAVYFCASSQAPVTTEAFFGQGTRLTVV.

There are a few counts of this clonotype. The chain uses TRBV27 and TRBJ1-5; tentatively, D is TRBD1 (5 bases). This CDR3 contains 13 residues. Germline-derived CDR1 and CDR2 are MNHEY and SMNVEV (reference sequence). Trimming shortened V by 6 bases and J by 7 bases, and 13 bases separated the two germline ends. DNA of the CDR3: TGTGCCAGCAGCTCAGGGTGGAAGCAGCCCCAGCATTTT. Its translation is CASSSGWKQPQHF.

The chain employs TRBV29-1 and TRBJ2-6; 11 bases match TRBD1. The junction had 7 bases not matched to a gene; V was cut back by 3 bases and J by 15 bases. Germline V gene data show CDR1 as SQVTM and CDR2 as ANQGSEA. This CDR3 region has 13 residues. In nucleotides, the CDR3 is TGCAGCGTTGATCAGGAGGGACAGGGGGGCCTGACTTTC. This encodes CSVDQEGQGGLTF.

The V call is TRBV7-9, the J call TRBJ2-1, with D unresolved. Germline V gene data show CDR1 as SEHNR and CDR2 as FQNEAQ (reference sequence). Trimming took off 5 bases at V and 8 bases at J, with 13 bases between the two ends. There are 13 residues in the CDR3. This CDR3 reads CASSVVAFHEQFF. Written as DNA, the CDR3 is TGTGCCAGCAGCGTAGTTGCCTTCCATGAGCAGTTCTTC.

This clonotype was counted a few times. V usage is TRBV30 and J usage is TRBJ2-7; perhaps TRBD2 as D (5 bases). The CDR3 loop spans 11 amino acids. V dropped 3 bases and J dropped 2 bases, with 5 bases sitting between them. Germline V gene sequence: CDR1 GTSNPN, CDR2 SVGIG (reference sequence). CDR3 residues: CAWSGAYEQYF. The CDR3 DNA reads as TGTGCCTGGAGCGGGGCCTACGAGCAGTACTTC.